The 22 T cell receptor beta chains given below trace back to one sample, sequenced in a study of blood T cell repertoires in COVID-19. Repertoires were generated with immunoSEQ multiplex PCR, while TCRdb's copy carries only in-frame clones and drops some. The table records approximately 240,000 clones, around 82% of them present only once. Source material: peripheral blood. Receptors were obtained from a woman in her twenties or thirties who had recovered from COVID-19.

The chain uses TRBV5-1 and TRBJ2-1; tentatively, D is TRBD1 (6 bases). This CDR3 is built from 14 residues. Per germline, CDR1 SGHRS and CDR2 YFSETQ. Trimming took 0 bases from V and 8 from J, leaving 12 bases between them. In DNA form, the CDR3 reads TGCGCCAGCAGCTTGGGATTCAGGGGCCATGAGCAGTTCTTC. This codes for CASSLGFRGHEQFF.

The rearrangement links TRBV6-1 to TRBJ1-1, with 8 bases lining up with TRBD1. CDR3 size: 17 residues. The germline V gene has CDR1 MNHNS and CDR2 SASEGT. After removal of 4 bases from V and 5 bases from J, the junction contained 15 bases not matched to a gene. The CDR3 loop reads CASSGHRQGWRFTEAFF. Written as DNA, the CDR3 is TGTGCCAGCAGTGGCCATCGACAGGGGTGGAGGTTTACTGAAGCTTTCTTT.

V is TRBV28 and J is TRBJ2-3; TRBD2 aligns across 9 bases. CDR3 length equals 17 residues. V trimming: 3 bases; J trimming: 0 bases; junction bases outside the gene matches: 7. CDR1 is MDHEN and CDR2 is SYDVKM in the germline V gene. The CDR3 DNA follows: TGTGCCAGCAGTTTGGAGCTAGCGGGGATTAGCACAGATACGCAGTATTTT. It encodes CASSLELAGISTDTQYF.

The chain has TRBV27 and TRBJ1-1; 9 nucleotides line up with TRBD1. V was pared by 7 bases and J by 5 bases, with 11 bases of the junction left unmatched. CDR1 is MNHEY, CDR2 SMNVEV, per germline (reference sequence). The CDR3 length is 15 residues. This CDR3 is CASTNRGRRVTEAFF. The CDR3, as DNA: TGTGCCAGCACCAACAGGGGGCGCCGGGTAACTGAAGCTTTCTTT.

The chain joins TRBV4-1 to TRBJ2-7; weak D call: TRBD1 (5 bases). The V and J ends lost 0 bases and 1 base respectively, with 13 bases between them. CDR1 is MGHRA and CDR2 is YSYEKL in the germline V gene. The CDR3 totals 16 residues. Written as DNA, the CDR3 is TGCGCCAGCAGCCAAGATAGTGGGGCCAGGTCCTACGAGCAGTACTTC. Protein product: CASSQDSGARSYEQYF.

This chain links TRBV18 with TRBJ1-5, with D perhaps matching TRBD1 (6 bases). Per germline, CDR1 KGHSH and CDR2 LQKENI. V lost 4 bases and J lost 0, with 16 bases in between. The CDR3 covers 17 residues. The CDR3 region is CASSQSGGADSNQPQHF. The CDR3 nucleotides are TGTGCCAGCTCACAATCGGGGGGGGCGGATAGCAATCAGCCCCAGCATTTT.

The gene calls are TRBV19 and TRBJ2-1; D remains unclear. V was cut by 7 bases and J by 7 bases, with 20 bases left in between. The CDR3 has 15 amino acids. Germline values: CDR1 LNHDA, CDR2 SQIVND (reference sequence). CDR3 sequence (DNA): TGTGCCAGTACTAGATCGGATCGACGTGGGAATGAGCAGTTCTTC. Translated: CASTRSDRRGNEQFF.

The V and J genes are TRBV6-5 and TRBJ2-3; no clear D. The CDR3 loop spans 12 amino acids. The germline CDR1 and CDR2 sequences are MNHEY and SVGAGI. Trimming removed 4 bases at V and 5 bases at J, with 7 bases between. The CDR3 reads CASSSLLDTQYF. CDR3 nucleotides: TGTGCCAGCAGTTCCTTACTAGATACGCAGTATTTT.

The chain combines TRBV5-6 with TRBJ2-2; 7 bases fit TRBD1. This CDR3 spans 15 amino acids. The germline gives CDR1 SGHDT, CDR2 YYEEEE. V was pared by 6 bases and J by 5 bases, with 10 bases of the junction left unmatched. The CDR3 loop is CASINRQGSTGELFF. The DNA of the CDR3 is TGTGCCAGCATCAATCGACAGGGTTCGACCGGGGAGCTGTTTTTT.

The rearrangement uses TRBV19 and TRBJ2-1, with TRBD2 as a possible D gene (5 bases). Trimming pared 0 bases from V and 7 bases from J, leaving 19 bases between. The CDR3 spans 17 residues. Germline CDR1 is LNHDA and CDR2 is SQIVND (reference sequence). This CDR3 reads CASSIEPGPRARNEQFF. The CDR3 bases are TGTGCCAGTAGTATAGAGCCCGGGCCGAGGGCTCGTAATGAGCAGTTCTTC.

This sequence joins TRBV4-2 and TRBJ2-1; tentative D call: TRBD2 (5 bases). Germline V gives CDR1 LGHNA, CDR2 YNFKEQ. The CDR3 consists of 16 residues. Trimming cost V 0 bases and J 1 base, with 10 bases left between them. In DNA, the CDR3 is TGTGCCAGCAGCCAAGAGGCGAGCGGTTCCTACAATGAGCAGTTCTTC. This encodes CASSQEASGSYNEQFF.

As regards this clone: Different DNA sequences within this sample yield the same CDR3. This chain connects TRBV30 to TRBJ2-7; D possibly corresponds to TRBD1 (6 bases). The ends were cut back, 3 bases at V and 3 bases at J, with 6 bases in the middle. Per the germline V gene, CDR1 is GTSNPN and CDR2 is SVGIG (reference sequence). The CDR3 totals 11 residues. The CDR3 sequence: CAWRGGYEQYF. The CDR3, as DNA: TGTGCCTGGAGAGGGGGCTACGAGCAGTACTTC.

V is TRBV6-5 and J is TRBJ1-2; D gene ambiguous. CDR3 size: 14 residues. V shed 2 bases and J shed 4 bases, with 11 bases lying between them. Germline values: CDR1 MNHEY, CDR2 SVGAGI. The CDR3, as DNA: TGTGCCAGCAGTTACCAGTGGGGAGGCTATGGCTACACCTTC. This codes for CASSYQWGGYGYTF.

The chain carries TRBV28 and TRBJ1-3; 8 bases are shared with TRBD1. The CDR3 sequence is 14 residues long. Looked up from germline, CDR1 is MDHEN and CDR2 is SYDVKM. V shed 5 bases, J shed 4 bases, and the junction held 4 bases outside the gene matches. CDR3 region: CASSMDRAGNTIYF. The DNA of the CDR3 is TGTGCCAGCAGTATGGACAGGGCGGGAAACACCATATATTTT.

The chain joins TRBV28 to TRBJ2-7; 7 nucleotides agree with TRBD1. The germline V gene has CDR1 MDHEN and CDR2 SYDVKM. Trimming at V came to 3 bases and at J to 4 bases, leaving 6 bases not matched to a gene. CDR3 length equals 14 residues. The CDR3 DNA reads TGTGCCAGCAGTTTCCGGAGACAGGGATACGAGCAGTACTTC. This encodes CASSFRRQGYEQYF.

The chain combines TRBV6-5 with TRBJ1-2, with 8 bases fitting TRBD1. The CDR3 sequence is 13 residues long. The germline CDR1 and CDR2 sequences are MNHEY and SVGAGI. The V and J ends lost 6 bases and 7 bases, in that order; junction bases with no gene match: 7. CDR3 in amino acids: CASSPGGHSGYTF. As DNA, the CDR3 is TGTGCCAGCAGCCCAGGGGGCCACTCTGGCTACACCTTC.

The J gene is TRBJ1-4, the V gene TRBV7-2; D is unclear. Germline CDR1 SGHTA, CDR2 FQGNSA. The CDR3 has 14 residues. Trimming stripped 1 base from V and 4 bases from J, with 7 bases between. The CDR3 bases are TGTGCCAGCAGCTTAGTGGCAGATAATGAAAAACTGTTTTTT. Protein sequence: CASSLVADNEKLFF.

Written as DNA, the CDR3 is TGTGCCAGCAGCGCAAGCGGGTCCCCAAGGAATGAGCAGTTCTTC. Protein: CASSASGSPRNEQFF. The chain links TRBV7-9 to TRBJ2-1, with D perhaps matching TRBD2 (6 bases). With 5 bases removed from V and 7 bases from J, the gap between germline ends came to 18 bases. This CDR3 has 15 amino acids. Germline V gives CDR1 SEHNR, CDR2 FQNEAQ (reference sequence).

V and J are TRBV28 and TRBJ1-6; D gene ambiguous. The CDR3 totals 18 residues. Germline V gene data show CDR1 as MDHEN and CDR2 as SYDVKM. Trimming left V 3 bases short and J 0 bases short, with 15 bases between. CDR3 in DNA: TGTGCCAGCAGTTTCTTGAAAACTGGGAGCTCCTATAATTCACCCCTCCACTTT. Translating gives CASSFLKTGSSYNSPLHF. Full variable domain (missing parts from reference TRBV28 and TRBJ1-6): DVKVTQSSRYLVKRTGEKVFLECVQDMDHENMFWYRQDPGLGLRLIYFSYDVKMKEKGDIPEGYSVSREKKERFSLILESASTNQTSMYLCASSFLKTGSSYNSPLHFGNGTRLTVT.

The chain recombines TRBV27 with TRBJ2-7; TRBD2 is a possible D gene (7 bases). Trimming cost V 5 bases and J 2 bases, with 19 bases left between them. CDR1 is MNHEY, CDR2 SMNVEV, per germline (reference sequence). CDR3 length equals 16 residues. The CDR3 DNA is TGTGCCAGCAGTCCTTGGGGGGCTAGCGGTGCCTACGAGCAGTACTTC. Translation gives CASSPWGASGAYEQYF.

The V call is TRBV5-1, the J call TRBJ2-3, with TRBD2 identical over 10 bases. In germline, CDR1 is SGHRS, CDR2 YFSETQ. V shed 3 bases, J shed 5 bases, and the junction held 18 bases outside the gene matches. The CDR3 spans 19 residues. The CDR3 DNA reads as TGCGCCAGCAGCTATTGGACCGAGAATATTGGGACTAGCGTAGATACGCAGTATTTT. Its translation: CASSYWTENIGTSVDTQYF.

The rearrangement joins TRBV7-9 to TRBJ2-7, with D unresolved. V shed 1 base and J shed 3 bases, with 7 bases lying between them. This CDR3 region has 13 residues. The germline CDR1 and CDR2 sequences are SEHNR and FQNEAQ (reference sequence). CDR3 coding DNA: TGTGCCAGCAGCTTAGGTCCTTACTACGAGCAGTACTTC. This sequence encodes CASSLGPYYEQYF.